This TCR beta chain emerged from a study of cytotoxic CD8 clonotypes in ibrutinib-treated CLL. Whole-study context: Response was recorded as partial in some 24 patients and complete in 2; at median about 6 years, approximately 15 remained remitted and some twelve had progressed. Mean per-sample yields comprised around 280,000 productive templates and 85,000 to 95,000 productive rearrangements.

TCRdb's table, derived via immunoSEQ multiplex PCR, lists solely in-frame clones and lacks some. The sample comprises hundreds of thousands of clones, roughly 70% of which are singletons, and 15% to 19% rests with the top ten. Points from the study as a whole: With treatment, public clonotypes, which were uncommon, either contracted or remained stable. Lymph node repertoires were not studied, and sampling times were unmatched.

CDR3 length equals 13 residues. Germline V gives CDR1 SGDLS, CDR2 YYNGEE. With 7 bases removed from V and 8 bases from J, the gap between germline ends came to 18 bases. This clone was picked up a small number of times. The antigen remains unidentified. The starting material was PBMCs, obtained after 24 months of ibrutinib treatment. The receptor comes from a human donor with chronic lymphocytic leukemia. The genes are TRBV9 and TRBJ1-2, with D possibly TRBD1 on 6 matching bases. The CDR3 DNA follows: TGTGCCAGCTTGGGGGGGCCCCAGAGGGGCTACACCTTC. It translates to CASLGGPQRGYTF.